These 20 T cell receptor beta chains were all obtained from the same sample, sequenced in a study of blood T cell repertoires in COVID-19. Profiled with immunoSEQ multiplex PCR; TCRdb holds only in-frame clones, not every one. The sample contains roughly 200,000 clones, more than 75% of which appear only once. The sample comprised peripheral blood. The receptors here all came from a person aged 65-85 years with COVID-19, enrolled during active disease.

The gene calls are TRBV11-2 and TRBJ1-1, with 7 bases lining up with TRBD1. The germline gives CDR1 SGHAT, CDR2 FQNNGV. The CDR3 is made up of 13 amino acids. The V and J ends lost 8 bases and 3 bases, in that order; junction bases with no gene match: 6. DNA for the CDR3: TGTGCCAGCGCCCTCGACAGGGACACTGAAGCTTTCTTT. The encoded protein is CASALDRDTEAFF.

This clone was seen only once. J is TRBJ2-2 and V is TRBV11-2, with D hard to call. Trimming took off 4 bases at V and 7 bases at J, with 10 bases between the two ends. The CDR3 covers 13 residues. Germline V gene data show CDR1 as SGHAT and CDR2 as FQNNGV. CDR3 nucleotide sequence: TGTGCCAGCAGCTCAGTCGGGTACGGGGAGCTGTTTTTT. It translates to CASSSVGYGELFF.

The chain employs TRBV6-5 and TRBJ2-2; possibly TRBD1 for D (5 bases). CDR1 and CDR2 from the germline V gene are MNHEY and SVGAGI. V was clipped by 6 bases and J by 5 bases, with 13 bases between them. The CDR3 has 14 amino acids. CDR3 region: CASRRQGVTGELFF. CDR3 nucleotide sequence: TGTGCCAGCAGGCGTCAGGGTGTTACCGGGGAGCTGTTTTTT.

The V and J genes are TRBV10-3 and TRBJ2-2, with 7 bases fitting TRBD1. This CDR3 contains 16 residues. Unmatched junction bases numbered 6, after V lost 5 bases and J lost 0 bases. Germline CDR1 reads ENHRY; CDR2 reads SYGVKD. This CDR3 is CAISSGTASNTGELFF. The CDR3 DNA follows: TGTGCCATCAGTTCCGGGACAGCCTCGAACACCGGGGAGCTGTTTTTT.

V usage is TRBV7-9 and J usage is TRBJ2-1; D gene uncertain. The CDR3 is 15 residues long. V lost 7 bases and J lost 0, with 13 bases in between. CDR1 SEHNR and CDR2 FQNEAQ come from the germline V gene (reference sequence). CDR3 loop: CASNRGTNSYNEQFF. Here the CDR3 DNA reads TGTGCCAGCAACCGCGGAACTAACTCCTACAATGAGCAGTTCTTC.

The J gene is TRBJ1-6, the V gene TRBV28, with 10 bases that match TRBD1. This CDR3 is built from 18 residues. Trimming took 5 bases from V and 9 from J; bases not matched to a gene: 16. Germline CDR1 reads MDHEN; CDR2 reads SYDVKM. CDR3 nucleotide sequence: TGTGCCAGCAGTCTTACCCCGGGACAGGGGCCTATAGGTTCACCCCTCCACTTT. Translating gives CASSLTPGQGPIGSPLHF. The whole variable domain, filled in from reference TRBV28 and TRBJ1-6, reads DVKVTQSSRYLVKRTGEKVFLECVQDMDHENMFWYRQDPGLGLRLIYFSYDVKMKEKGDIPEGYSVSREKKERFSLILESASTNQTSMYLCASSLTPGQGPIGSPLHFGNGTRLTVT.

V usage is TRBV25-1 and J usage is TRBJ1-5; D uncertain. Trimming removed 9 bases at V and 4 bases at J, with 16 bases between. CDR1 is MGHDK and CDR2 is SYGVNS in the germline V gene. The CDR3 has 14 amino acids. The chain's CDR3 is CARSSKGGNQPQHF. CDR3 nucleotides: TGTGCCAGATCTTCTAAGGGAGGGAATCAGCCCCAGCATTTT.

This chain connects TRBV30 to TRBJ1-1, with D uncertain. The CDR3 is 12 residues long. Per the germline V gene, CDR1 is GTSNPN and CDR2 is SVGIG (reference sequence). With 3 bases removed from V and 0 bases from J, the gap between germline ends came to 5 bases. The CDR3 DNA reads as TGTGCCTGGAGCCCCATGAACACTGAAGCTTTCTTT. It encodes CAWSPMNTEAFF.

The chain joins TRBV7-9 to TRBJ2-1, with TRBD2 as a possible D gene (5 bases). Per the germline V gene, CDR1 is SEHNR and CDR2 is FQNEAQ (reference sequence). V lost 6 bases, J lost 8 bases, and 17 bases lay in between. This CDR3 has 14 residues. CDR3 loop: CASSSLGSSYEQFF. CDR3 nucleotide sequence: TGTGCCAGCAGTTCATTGGGGAGTAGCTATGAGCAGTTCTTC.

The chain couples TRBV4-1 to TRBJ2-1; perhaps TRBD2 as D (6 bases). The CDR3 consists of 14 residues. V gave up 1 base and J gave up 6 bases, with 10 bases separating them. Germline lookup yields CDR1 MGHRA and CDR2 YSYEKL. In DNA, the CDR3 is TGCGCCAGCAGCCAAGGGGCGGGGCGCAATGAGCAGTTCTTC. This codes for CASSQGAGRNEQFF.

The CDR3 protein is CASRQGGTGELFF. CDR3 nucleotide sequence: TGTGCCAGTAGACAAGGGGGCACCGGGGAGCTGTTTTTT. The chain employs TRBV19 and TRBJ2-2, with D possibly being TRBD1 (6 bases). CDR1 LNHDA and CDR2 SQIVND come from the germline V gene (reference sequence). The CDR3 extends over 13 amino acids. Trimming left V 6 bases short and J 4 bases short, with 9 bases between.

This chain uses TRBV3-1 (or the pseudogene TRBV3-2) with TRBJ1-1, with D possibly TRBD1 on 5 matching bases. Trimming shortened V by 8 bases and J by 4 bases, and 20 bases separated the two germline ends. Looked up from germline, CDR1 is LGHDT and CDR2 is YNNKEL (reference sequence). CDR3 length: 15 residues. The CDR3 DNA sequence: TGTGCCAGCGGGGACCAGGAGGGGTACGGCACTGAAGCTTTCTTT. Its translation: CASGDQEGYGTEAFF.

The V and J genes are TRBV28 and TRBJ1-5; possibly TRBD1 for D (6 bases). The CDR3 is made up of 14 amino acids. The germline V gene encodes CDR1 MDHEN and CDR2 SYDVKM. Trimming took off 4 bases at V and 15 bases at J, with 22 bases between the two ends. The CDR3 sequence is CASSSVSGRGKAHF. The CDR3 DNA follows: TGTGCCAGCAGTTCCGTCTCTGGCAGGGGTAAAGCGCATTTT. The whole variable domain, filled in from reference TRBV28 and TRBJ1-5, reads DVKVTQSSRYLVKRTGEKVFLECVQDMDHENMFWYRQDPGLGLRLIYFSYDVKMKEKGDIPEGYSVSREKKERFSLILESASTNQTSMYLCASSSVSGRGKAHFGDGTRLSIL.

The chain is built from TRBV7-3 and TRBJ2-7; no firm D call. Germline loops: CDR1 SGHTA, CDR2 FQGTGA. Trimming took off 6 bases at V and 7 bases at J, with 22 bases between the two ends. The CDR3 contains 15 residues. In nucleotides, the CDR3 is TGTGCCAGCAGTGGTAGTAGAAAAAAGCGATTAGAGCAGTACTTC. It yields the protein CASSGSRKKRLEQYF.

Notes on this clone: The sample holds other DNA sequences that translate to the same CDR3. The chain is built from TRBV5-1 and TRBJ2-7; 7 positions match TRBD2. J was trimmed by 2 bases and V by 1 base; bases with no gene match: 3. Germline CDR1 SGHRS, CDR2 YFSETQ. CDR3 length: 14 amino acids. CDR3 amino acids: CASSLLGGTYEQYF. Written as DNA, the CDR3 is TGCGCCAGCAGCTTGCTGGGGGGGACCTACGAGCAGTACTTC.

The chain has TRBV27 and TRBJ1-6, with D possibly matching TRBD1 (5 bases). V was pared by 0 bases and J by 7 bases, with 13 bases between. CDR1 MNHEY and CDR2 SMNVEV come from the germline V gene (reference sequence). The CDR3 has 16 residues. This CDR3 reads CASSLSGGTPNSPLHF. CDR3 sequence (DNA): TGTGCCAGCAGTTTATCTGGAGGGACTCCAAATTCACCCCTCCACTTT.

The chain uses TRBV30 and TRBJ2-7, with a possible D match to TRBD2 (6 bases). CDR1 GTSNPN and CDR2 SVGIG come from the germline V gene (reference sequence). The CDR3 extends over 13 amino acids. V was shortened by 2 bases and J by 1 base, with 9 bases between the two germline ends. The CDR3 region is CAWSYSGSYEQYF. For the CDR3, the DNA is TGTGCCTGGAGTTATAGCGGATCCTACGAGCAGTACTTC.

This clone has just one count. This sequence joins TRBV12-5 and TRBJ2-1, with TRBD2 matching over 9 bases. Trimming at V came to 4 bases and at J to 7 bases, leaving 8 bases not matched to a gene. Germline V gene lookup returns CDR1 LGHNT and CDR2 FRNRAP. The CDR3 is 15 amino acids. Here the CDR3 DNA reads TGTGCTAGTGGTTCATATCTAGCGGGGAAGAATGAGCAGTTCTTC. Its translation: CASGSYLAGKNEQFF.

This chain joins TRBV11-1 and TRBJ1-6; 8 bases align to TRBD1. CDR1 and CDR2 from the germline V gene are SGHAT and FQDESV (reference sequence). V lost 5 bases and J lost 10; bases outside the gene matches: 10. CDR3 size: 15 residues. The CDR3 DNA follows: TGTGCCAGCAGCATCCTGGACAGGGTTGGATCACCCCTCCACTTT. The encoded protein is CASSILDRVGSPLHF.

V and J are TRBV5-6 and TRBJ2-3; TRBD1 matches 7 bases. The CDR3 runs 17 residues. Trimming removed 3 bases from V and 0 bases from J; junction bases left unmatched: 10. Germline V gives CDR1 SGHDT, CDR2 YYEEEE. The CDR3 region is CASSSHRQGDSTDTQYF. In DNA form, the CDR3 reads TGTGCCAGCAGCTCCCACAGACAGGGCGATAGCACAGATACGCAGTATTTT.